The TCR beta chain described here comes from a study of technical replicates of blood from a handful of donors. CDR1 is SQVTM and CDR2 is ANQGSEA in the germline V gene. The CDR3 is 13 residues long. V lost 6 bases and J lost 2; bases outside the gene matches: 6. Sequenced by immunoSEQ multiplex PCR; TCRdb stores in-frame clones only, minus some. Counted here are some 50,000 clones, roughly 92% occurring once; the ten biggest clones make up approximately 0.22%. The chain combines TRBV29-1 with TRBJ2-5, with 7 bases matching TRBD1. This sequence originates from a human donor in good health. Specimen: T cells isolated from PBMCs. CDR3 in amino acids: CSVSGTDQETQYF. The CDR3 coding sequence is TGCAGCGTATCCGGGACAGATCAAGAGACCCAGTACTTC.